This T cell receptor beta chain was identified in a study of beta chain features in type 1 diabetes. Study-level background: Cell yields, gender and age were comparable in patients and healthy donors. The study's findings and limits: Possibly, sequencing cDNA over-represented cells that had high TCR expression levels. Researchers report that Type 1 diabetes patients had moderately but significantly shorter TCRB CDR3s across all four CD4+ subsets.

The authors reverse transcribed all of the isolated RNA, so sequencing captured expressed TCRB transcripts. Profiling relied on immunoSEQ multiplex PCR, and the TCRdb table lists in-frame clones only, not all of them. The sample yields some 70,000 clones, approximately 47% seen once. This clone has just a few counts. Its antigen is still unknown. CD4+ cells of the naive, central memory, regulatory and stem cell-like memory types were sorted via CD45RO/CCR7/CD25/CD127/CD95/CD27. Germline lookup yields CDR1 GTSNPN and CDR2 SVGIG (reference sequence). Trimming took off 2 bases at V and 9 bases at J, with 10 bases between the two ends. This CDR3 has 12 amino acids.

The rearrangement joins TRBV30 to TRBJ2-2, with D perhaps matching TRBD1 (6 bases). This TCR derives from a man under 40 with type 1 diabetes. Sequencing was done on a sample of central memory CD4+ T cells from blood. The CDR3: CAWSPQGRELFF. The CDR3 DNA is TGTGCCTGGAGTCCACAGGGCAGGGAGCTGTTTTTT. The full variable domain, completed using reference TRBV30 and TRBJ2-2, is SQTIHQWPATLVQPVGSPLSLECTVEGTSNPNLYWYRQAAGRGLQLLFYSVGIGQISSEVPQNLSASRPQDRQFILSSKKLLLSDSGFYLCAWSPQGRELFFGEGSRLTVL.